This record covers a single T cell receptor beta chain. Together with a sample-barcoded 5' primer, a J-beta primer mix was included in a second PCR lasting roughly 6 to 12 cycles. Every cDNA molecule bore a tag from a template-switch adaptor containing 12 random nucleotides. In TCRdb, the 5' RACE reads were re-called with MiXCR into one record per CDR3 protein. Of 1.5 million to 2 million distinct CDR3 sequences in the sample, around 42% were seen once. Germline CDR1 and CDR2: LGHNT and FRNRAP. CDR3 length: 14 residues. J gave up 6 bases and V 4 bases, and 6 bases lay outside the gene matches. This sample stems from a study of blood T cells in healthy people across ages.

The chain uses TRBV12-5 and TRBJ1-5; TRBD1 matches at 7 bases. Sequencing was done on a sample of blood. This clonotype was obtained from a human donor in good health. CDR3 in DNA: TGTGCTAGTGGTTCGGGACAGAGAATTCAGCCCCAGCATTTT. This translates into CASGSGQRIQPQHF. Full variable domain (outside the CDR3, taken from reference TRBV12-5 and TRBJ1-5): DARVTQTPRHKVTEMGQEVTMRCQPILGHNTVFWYRQTMMQGLELLAYFRNRAPLDDSGMPKDRFSAEMPDATLATLKIQPSEPRDSAVYFCASGSGQRIQPQHFGDGTRLSIL.